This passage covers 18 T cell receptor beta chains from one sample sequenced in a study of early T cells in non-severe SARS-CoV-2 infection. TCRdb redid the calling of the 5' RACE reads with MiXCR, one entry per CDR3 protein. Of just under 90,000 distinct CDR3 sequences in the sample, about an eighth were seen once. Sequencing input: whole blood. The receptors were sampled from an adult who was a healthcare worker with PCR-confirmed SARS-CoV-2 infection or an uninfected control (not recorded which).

The CDR3 sequence is CASSFTSGTSLGEQFF. CDR3 DNA: TGCGCCAGCAGCTTTACTAGCGGGACATCCTTGGGTGAGCAGTTCTTC. V is TRBV5-1 and J is TRBJ2-1, with 10 bases aligning to TRBD2. The CDR3 runs to 16 residues. Trimming removed 2 bases from V and 9 bases from J; junction bases left unmatched: 11. Germline V lookup: CDR1 SGHRS, CDR2 YFSETQ.

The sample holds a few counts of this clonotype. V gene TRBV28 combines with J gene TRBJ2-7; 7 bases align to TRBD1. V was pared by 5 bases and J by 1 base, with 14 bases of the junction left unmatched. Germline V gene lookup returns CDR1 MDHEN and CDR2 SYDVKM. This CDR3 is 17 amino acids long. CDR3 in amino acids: CASSPMPGDRKSYEQYF. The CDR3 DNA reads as TGTGCCAGCAGTCCGATGCCAGGGGACAGAAAATCCTACGAGCAGTACTTC.

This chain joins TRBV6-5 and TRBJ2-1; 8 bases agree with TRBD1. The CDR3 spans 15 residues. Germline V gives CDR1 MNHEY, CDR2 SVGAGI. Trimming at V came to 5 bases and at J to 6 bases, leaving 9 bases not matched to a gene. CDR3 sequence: CASSRTGGGGNEQFF. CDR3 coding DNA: TGTGCCAGCAGTAGAACAGGGGGAGGAGGCAATGAGCAGTTCTTC.

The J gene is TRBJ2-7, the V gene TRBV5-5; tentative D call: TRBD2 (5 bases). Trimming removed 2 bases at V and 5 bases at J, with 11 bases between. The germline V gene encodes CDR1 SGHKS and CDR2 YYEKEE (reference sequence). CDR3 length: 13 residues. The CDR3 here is CASSLRPGNEQYF. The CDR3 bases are TGTGCCAGCAGCTTAAGGCCGGGGAACGAGCAGTACTTC. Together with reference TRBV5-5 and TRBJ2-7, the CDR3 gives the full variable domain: DAGVTQSPTHLIKTRGQQVTLRCSPISGHKSVSWYQQVLGQGPQFIFQYYEKEERGRGNFPDRFSARQFPNYSSELNVNALLLGDSALYLCASSLRPGNEQYFGPGTRLTVT.

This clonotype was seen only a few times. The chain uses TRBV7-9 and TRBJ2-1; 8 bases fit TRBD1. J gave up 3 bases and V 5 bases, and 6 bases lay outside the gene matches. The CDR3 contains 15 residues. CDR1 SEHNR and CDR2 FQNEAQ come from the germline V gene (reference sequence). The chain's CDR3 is CASSPRTGYYNEQFF. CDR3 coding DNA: TGTGCCAGCAGCCCTCGGACAGGGTACTACAATGAGCAGTTCTTC.

The CDR3, as DNA: TGTGCCAGCAGTGCCCCGCCAGCGGGAGAGCGGGATGAGCAGTTCTTC. Its protein is CASSAPPAGERDEQFF. This rearrangement joins TRBV12-3 or TRBV12-4 to TRBJ2-1; the match to TRBD2 covers 8 bases. The trim removed 5 bases at V and 8 bases at J, leaving 14 bases unmatched. The CDR3 runs to 16 residues.

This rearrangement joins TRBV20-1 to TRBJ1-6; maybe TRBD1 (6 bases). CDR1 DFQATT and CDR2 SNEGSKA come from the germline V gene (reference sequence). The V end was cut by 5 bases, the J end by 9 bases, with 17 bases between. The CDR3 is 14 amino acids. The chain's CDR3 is CSAVTDSPGSPLHF. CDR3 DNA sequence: TGCAGTGCTGTGACGGACAGTCCGGGTTCACCCCTCCACTTT.

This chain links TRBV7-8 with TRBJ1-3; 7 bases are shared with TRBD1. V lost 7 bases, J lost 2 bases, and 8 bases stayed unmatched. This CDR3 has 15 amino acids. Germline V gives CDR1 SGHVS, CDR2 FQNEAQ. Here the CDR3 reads CASTLRRGPGNTIYF. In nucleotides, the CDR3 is TGTGCCAGCACCCTTAGGAGGGGGCCTGGAAACACCATATATTTT.

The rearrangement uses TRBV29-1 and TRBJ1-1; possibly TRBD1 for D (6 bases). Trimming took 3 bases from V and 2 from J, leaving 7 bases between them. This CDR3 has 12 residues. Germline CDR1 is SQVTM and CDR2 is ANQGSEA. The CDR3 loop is CSVDRGNTEAFF. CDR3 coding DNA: TGCAGCGTTGACAGGGGCAACACTGAAGCTTTCTTT. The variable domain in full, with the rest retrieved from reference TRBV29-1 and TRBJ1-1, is SAVISQKPSRDICQRGTSLTIQCQVDSQVTMMFWYRQQPGQSLTLIATANQGSEATYESGFVIDKFPISRPNLTFSTLTVSNMSPEDSSIYLCSVDRGNTEAFFGQGTRLTVV.

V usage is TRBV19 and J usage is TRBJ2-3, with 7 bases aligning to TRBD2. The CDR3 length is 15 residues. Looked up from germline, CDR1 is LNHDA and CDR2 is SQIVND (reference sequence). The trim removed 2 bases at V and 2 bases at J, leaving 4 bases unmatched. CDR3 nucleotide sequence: TGTGCCAGTAGTATAAGGCGGGAGCACACAGATACGCAGTATTTT. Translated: CASSIRREHTDTQYF.

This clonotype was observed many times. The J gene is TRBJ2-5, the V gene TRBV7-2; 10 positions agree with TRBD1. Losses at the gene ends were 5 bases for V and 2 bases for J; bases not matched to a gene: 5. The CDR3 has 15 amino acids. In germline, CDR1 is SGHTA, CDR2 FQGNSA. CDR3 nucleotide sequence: TGTGCCAGCAGCCCATGGACAGGGGGGCAAGAGACCCAGTACTTC. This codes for CASSPWTGGQETQYF.

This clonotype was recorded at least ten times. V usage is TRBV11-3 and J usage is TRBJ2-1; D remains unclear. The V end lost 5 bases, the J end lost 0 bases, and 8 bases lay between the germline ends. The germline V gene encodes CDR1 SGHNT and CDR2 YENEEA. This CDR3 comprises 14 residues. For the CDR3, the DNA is TGTGCCAGCAGCCTAAGTAGCTCCTACAATGAGCAGTTCTTC. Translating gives CASSLSSSYNEQFF.

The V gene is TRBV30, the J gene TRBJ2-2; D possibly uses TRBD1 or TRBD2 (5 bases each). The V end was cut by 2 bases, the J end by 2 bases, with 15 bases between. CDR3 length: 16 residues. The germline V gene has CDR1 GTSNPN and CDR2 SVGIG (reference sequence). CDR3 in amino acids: CAWSSWGNTNTGELFF. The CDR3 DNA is TGTGCCTGGAGTTCCTGGGGGAATACAAACACCGGGGAGCTGTTTTTT.

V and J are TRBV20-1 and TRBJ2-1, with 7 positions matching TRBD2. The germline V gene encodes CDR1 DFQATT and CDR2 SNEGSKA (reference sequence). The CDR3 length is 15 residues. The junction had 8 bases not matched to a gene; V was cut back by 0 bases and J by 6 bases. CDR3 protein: CSARDGGVVRNEQFF. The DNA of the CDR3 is TGCAGTGCTAGAGATGGGGGGGTGGTCCGCAATGAGCAGTTCTTC.

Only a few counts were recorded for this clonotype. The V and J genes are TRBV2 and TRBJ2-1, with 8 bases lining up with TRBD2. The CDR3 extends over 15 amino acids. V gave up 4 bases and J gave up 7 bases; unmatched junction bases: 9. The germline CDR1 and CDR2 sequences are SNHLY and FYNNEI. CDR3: CASSGKAGGGNEQFF. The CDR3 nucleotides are TGTGCCAGCAGTGGTAAGGCGGGAGGTGGAAATGAGCAGTTCTTC.

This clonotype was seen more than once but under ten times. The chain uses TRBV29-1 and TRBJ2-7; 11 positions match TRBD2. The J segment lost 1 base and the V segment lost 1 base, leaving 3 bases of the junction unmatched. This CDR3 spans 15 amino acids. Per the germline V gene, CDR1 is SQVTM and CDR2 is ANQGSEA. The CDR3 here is CSVEGWTSGSYEQYF. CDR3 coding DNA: TGCAGCGTTGAAGGGTGGACTAGCGGGTCCTACGAGCAGTACTTC.

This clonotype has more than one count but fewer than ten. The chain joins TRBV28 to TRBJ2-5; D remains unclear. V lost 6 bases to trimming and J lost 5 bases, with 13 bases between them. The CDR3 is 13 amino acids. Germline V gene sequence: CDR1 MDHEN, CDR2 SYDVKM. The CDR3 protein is CASRFSSRETQYF. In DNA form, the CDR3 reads TGTGCCAGCAGGTTCTCCTCTAGGGAGACCCAGTACTTC.

The CDR3 sequence: CASSPPGEAGGPYNEQFF. Written as DNA, the CDR3 is TGTGCCAGCAGTCCCCCAGGGGAAGCGGGGGGCCCCTACAATGAGCAGTTCTTC. The V gene is TRBV6-5, the J gene TRBJ2-1; 9 nucleotides line up with TRBD2. Trimming took 5 bases from V and 2 from J; bases not matched to a gene: 13. Germline CDR1 and CDR2: MNHEY and SVGAGI. CDR3 size: 18 residues.